This TCR beta chain was observed in a study of identical twins' blood T cells. Study information: Around 50 million reads came from approximately twelve libraries, six alpha, six beta. Study conclusions and caveats: Top TCRbeta clonotypes were shared more with twin than unrelated donors.

Note on this clonotype: Its target is unknown.

CDR1 and CDR2 from the germline V gene are DFQATT and SNEGSKA (reference sequence). This CDR3 spans 13 amino acids. Trimming left V 6 bases short and J 3 bases short, with 14 bases between. In the original analysis: Each donor had about 100,000 to nearly 550,000 clonotypes. TCRdb called the 5' RACE reads again in MiXCR, with one record for every CDR3 protein. The V and J calls here are based on TCRdb, not the publication. The data hold 350,000 to 400,000 distinct CDR3 sequences, with about 28% observed a single time. The sequenced material came from PBMCs. This rearrangement joins TRBV20-1 to TRBJ1-1; possibly TRBD1 for D (5 bases). This receptor was identified in a woman between 18 and 55 years old in good health. CDR3 DNA sequence: TGCAGTGCAAGGACCTCGGGGGACACTGAAGCTTTCTTT. This gives the protein CSARTSGDTEAFF.